This TCR beta chain was recovered during a study of Ad26.COV2.S vaccination and SARS-CoV-2 variants. Study findings and constraints: The analyses of TCR breadth and depth may have understated the size of total T cell responses.

Germline V CDR1 and CDR2: SGHKS, YYEKEE (reference sequence). The CDR3 length is 17 residues. With 6 bases removed from V and 2 bases from J, the gap between germline ends came to 22 bases. TCRdb's table, derived via immunoSEQ multiplex PCR, lists solely in-frame clones and lacks some. Found here are roughly 350,000 clones, approximately 90% of them singletons; the top ten hold 6.4%. Note on this clone: As yet, its antigen is unknown.

Treatment described: about 20 received Ad26.COV2.S at low or high dose, single or two shots; roughly five received placebo; per-sample allocation not given. On day 63 after the first injection, vaccine and placebo recipients gave samples. Here the sequenced sample was peripheral blood, taken in a trial of Ad26.COV2.S vaccine versus placebo. This clonotype was obtained from a person between 18 and 65 years old who received the Ad26.COV2.S COVID-19 vaccine or a placebo. The rearrangement uses TRBV5-5 and TRBJ2-3; the D gene is possibly TRBD1 (5 bases). CDR3 nucleotides: TGTGCCAGCACCCCGTCCGAATTGACAGCCTACACAGATACGCAGTATTTT. Amino acids: CASTPSELTAYTDTQYF.